The TCR beta chain under discussion was sequenced for a study of neurological immune-mediated disorders (dated by TCRdb to about 2019). Regarding the research as a whole: Peripheral blood TCR-beta repertoires from patients with HTLV-I-associated myelopathy (HAM/TSP), patients with multiple sclerosis, and healthy controls were compared in the study using UMI-based sequencing. The 90 to 110 TCR-beta libraries included longitudinal samples, technical triplicates and paired sorted CD4+ and CD8+ T-cell subsets alongside PBMC samples. Longitudinal HAM/TSP donors and healthy donors each had 3 time-points at intervals of about 3-45 months. Of the 68 subjects in the cohort, about 14 were HAM/TSP patients, approximately 35 were multiple sclerosis patients, and around 20 were healthy controls.

The table lists this clonotype with many counts. No antigen is known for it. One base away there is no much larger clone; base qualities are not given. To synthesize cDNA, template-switch 5'RACE was performed with a primer carrying a 10-nucleotide random unique molecular identifier so that each TCR transcript was tagged. Over 180 million TCR-beta sequences, covering 15-18 subjects, were produced in each sequencing run. The RNeasy kit was used to extract total RNA. TCR-beta VDJ regions were amplified with primers for the TCR constant region and the 5'RACE anchor, using the KAPA Real-time Library Amplification kit. A first PCR added sample indexes and Illumina adaptors, after which a second PCR increased the library yield. After purification with Ampure beads, the TCR product of roughly 650 bp was size-selected on a 2% E-gel SizeSelection system. Before pooling, libraries had their quality checked on a Bioanalyzer, their concentration measured with Qubit, and their quantity determined with the Kapa Library Quantification kit. An Illumina HiSeq 2500 was used to sequence the libraries paired-end at 2 x 150 bp. To increase sequence diversity, roughly 24-32% phiX was spiked into each library pool. The study's own analysis went as follows. Quality-filtered reads were processed with the UMI-based MiGEC pipeline, which removed over 80% of raw TCR sequences during error correction. IMGT germline references were used for alignment of VDJ genes, and clonotypes were defined by a unique CDR3 amino acid sequence together with V-J genes. Clonal expansion, Shannon diversity and CDR3 relatedness (CalcPairwiseDistances, ClusterSamples) were evaluated with VDJtools, and phylogenetic trees were built with CLCbio workbench. A clone was classed as expanded if it had 8 or more unique UMIs, a cutoff based on coefficient-of-variation modelling across technical triplicates. TCRdb reprocessing: public reads trimmed at Q25 with fastp, clones called with MiXCR, in-frame beta chains kept. CDR3 protein sequences are deduplicated, and each keeps its most common genes and DNA. The V and J calls come from TCRdb's annotation, not from the publication. The sample table contains roughly 50,000 distinct CDR3 sequences; only one count was recorded for roughly 13% of them. About 10% of the sample is held by the ten biggest clonotypes.

The research as a whole found: TCR clonal expansion was highest in HAM/TSP patients and lowest in MS patients, with MS patients falling below even healthy controls. Expanded clones from different subjects shared no identical CDR3 amino acid sequences, which suggests that TCR-beta repertoires were private in all groups.

Interpreted using the paper, the time point label stands for: longitudinal time-point 3. Libraries from unsorted PBMCs were made from 2 million PBMCs kept in RNAlater at -80 degrees C until RNA extraction. Peripheral blood underwent Ficoll-Hypaque density gradient centrifugation to isolate PBMCs, which were then cryopreserved in liquid nitrogen. This clonotype was sampled from a male donor with HTLV-1-associated myelopathy (HAM/TSP). Sequencing input: PBMCs.

The bases are TGCAGTGCACAGACAGGGACCCTCGGGACCATATATTTT. This translates into CSAQTGTLGTIYF. This sequence uses TRBV20-1 and TRBJ1-3; 7 bases in between match TRBD1. For this chain, trimming is 6 bases at the V end and 10 bases at the J end, and the number of junction bases without a gene match is 12. The germline V gene (reference sequence) sets CDR1 to DFQATT and CDR2 to SNEGSKA. Counted from cysteine to phenylalanine, this CDR3 has 13 amino acids. Only the CDR3 portion is preserved as DNA: 39 bases, with reading frame beginning at the first base.